This T cell receptor beta chain was sequenced in a study of shared clonotypes between healthy human individuals. Study results and limitations: Rarefaction revealed incomplete sorted-subset sequencing despite large depth.

On this clone: Its antigen is undetermined.

The CDR3 is 16 residues long. CDR1 and CDR2 (germline): SGHRS, YFSETQ. Trimming cost V 2 bases and J 4 bases; bases outside gene matches: 8. Here immunoSEQ multiplex PCR was the method, and the copy in TCRdb shows in-frame clones only, minus some. This table holds 2 million to 2.5 million clones, around 93% found once. The origin of this receptor is a man between 18 and 29 years old in good health. Some clones in this sample may be carry-over from other donors' samples. J is TRBJ2-5 and V is TRBV5-1; 10 nucleotides match TRBD2. The sample comprised naive CD4+ T cells from PBMCs. Subset denoted: CD45RA+ positively selected. CDR3 amino acids: CASSFTQLAGGETQYF. CDR3 nucleotide sequence: TGCGCCAGCAGCTTCACCCAATTAGCGGGAGGAGAGACCCAGTACTTC.